The clone carrying this T cell receptor (beta chain) was detected only once. Its target is unknown. The CDR3 spans 16 residues. CDR1 and CDR2 from the germline V gene are LNHDA and SQIVND (reference sequence). Losses at the gene ends were 5 bases for V and 3 bases for J; bases not matched to a gene: 9. The data belong to a study of shared clonotypes between healthy human individuals. At the level of the study: Each donor's CD8 memory used one plate, CD8 naive two, each CD4 subset three.

Study-wide results and limits: Naive CD4 clonotypes were shared across several donors at roughly 5.5%.

The repertoire was sequenced with immunoSEQ multiplex PCR; TCRdb's copy has only in-frame clones and lacks some. The data show 2 million to 2.5 million clones, 85% to 95% seen once. This chain uses TRBV19 with TRBJ2-1, with 8 bases fitting TRBD2. This TCR derives from a man aged 18 to 30 in good health. Some clones in this sample may be carry-over from other donors' samples. Sequencing was done on a sample of naive CD4+ T cells from PBMCs. Indicated subset: CD45RA+ positively selected. The CDR3 loop reads CASSPLGLGVYNEQFF. CDR3 DNA: TGTGCCAGTAGTCCTCTGGGACTAGGAGTCTACAATGAGCAGTTCTTC.